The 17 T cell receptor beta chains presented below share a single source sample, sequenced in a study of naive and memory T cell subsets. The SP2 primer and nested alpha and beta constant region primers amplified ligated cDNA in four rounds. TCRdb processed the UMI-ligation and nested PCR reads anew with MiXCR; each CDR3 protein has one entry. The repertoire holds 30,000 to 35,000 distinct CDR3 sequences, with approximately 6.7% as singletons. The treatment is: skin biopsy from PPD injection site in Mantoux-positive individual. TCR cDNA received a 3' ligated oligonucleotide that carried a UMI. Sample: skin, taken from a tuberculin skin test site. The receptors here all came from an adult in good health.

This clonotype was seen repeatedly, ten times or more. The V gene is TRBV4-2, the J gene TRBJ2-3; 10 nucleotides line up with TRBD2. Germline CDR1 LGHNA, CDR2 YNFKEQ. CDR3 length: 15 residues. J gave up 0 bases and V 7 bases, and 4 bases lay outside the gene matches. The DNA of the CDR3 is TGTGCCAGCACCCTAGCGGGGGCAAGCACAGATACGCAGTATTTT. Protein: CASTLAGASTDTQYF.

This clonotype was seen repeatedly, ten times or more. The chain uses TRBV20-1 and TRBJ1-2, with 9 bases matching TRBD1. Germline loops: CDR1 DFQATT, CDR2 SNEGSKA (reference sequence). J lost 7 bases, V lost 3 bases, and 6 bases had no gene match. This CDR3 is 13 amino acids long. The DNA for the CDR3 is TGCAGTGCTAGTTATCAGACAGGGGGTGGCTACACCTTC. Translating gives CSASYQTGGGYTF.

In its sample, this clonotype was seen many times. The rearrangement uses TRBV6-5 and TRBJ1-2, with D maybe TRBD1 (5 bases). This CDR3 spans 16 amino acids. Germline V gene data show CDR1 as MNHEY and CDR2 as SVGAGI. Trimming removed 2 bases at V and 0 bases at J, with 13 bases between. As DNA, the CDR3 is TGTGCCAGCAGTTACGACAGCTTTCAAACTAACTATGGCTACACCTTC. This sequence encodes CASSYDSFQTNYGYTF.

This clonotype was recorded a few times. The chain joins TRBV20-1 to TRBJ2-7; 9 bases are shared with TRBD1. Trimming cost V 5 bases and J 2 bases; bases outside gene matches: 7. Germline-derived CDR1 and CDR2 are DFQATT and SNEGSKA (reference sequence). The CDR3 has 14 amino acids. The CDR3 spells CSALNRGRTYEQYF. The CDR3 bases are TGCAGTGCTCTTAACAGGGGGCGGACCTACGAGCAGTACTTC.

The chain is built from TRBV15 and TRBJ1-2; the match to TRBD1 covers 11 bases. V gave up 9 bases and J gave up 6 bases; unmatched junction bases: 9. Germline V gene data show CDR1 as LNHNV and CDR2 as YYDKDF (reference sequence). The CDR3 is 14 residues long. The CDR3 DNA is TGTGCCACTGGGACAGGGGGGGTTTTGAATGGCTACACCTTC. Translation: CATGTGGVLNGYTF.

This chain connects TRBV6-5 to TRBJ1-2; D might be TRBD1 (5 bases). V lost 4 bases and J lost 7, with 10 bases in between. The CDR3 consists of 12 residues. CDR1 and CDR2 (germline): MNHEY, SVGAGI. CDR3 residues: CASSSGGGGYTF. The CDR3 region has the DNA TGTGCCAGCAGTTCCGGGGGGGGTGGCTACACCTTC.

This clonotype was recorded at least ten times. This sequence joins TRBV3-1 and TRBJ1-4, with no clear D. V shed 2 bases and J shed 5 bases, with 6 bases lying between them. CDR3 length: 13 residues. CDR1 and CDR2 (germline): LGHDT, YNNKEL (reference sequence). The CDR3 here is CASSQSRNEKLFF. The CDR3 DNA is TGTGCCAGCAGCCAAAGCAGGAATGAAAAACTGTTTTTT. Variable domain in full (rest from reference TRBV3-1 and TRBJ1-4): DTAVSQTPKYLVTQMGNDKSIKCEQNLGHDTMYWYKQDSKKFLKIMFSYNNKELIINETVPNRFSPKSPDKAHLNLHINSLELGDSAVYFCASSQSRNEKLFFGSGTQLSVL.

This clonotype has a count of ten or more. CDR3 nucleotide sequence: TGTGCCAGCTCACCATCCCCCGGGGGAAGTTACGAGCAGTACTTC. This encodes CASSPSPGGSYEQYF. The chain has TRBV18 and TRBJ2-7; tentatively, D is TRBD2 (6 bases). Germline V gene lookup returns CDR1 KGHSH and CDR2 LQKENI. The CDR3 sequence is 15 residues long. V was cut by 2 bases and J by 4 bases, with 15 bases left in between. The complete variable domain, with remaining parts taken from reference TRBV18 and TRBJ2-7, reads NAGVMQNPRHLVRRRGQEARLRCSPMKGHSHVYWYRQLPEEGLKFMVYLQKENIIDESGMPKERFSAEFPKEGPSILRIQQVVRGDSAAYFCASSPSPGGSYEQYFGPGTRLTVT.

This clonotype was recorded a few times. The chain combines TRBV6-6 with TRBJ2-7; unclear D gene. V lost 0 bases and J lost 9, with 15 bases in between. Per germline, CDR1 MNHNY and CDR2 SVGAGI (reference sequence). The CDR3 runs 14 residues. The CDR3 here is CASSYSPSTEGQYF. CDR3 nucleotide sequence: TGTGCCAGCAGTTACTCGCCGTCGACGGAAGGGCAGTACTTC.

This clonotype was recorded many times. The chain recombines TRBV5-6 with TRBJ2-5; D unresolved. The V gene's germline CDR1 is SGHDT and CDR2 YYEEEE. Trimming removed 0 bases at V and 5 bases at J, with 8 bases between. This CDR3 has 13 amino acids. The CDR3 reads CASSLARRETQYF. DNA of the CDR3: TGTGCCAGCAGCTTGGCCCGACGGGAGACCCAGTACTTC.

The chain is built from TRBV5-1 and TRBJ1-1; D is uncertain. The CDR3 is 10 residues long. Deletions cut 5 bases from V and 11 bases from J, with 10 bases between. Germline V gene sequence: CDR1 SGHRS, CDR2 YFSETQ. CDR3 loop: CASRSLEAFF. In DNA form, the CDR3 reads TGCGCCAGCAGGAGTCTAGAGGCTTTCTTT.

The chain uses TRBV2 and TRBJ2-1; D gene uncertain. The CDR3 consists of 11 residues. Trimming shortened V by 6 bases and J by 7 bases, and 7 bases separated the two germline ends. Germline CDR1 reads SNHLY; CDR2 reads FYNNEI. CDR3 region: CASRRSNEQFF. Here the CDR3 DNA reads TGTGCCAGCAGACGATCGAATGAGCAGTTCTTC.

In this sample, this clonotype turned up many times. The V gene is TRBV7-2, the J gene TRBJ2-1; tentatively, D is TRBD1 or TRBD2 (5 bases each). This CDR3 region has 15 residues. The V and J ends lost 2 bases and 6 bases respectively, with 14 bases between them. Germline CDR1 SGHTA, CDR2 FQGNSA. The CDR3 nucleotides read TGTGCCAGCAGCTTATTGATCAGGGAGAGCAATGAGCAGTTCTTC. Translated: CASSLLIRESNEQFF. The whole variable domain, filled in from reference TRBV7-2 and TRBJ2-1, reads GAGVSQSPSNKVTEKGKDVELRCDPISGHTALYWYRQSLGQGLEFLIYFQGNSAPDKSGLPSDRFSAERTGGSVSTLTIQRTQQEDSAVYLCASSLLIRESNEQFFGPGTRLTVL.

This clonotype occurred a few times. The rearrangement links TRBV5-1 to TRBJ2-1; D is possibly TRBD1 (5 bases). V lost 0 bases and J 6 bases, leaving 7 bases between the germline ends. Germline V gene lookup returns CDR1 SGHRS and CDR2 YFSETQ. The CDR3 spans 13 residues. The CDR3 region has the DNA TGCGCCAGCAGCTTGGGACAGATCAATGAGCAGTTCTTC. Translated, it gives CASSLGQINEQFF.

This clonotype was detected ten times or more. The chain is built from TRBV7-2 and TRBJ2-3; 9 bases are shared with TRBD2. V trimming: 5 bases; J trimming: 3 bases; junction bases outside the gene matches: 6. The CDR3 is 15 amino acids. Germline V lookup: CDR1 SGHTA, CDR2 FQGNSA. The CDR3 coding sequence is TGTGCCAGCAGCGAGCCGGGACTAGCAACAGATACGCAGTATTTT. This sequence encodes CASSEPGLATDTQYF.

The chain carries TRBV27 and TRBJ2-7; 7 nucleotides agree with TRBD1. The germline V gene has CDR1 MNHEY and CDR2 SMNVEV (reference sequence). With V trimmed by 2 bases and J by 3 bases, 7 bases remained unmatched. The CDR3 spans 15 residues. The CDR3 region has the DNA TGTGCCAGCAGTTTAGGTTCAGGGGGTCTCTACGAGCAGTACTTC. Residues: CASSLGSGGLYEQYF.

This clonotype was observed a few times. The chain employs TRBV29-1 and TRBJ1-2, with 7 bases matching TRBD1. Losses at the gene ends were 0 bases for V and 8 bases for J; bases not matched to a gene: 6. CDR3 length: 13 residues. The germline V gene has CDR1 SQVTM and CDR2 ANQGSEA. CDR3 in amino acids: CSVEDRTGNGYTF. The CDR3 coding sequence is TGCAGCGTTGAAGATCGGACAGGCAACGGCTACACCTTC.